Below, 14 T cell receptor beta chains from the same sample are listed, as sequenced in a study of human T cells and chemical hapten exposure. TCRdb re-called the RACE reads with MiXCR, one entry per CDR3 protein. The repertoire holds a few hundred thousand distinct CDR3 sequences, with 6% to 7% as singletons. This sample's time point: patch test 2, 6 weeks after DPC sensitization. Treatment in this sample: therapeutic diphenylcyclopropenone sensitization with weekly scalp DPC. The sequencing used whole blood, collected in connection with sensitization to the hapten diphenylcyclopropenone (DPC). The source of these receptors is a woman between 18 and 30 years old with alopecia areata. Some clones in this sample may be carry-over from other donors' samples.

The chain combines TRBV6-6 with TRBJ2-7; D ambiguous. Trimming removed 1 base from V and 7 bases from J, with 14 bases in between. This CDR3 has 14 residues. Germline loops: CDR1 MNHNY, CDR2 SVGAGI (reference sequence). DNA for the CDR3: TGTGCCAGCAGTTACTTCTCGCTCTCGGGTGAGCAGTACTTC. It is translated as CASSYFSLSGEQYF.

This clonotype has ten or more counts. The V call is TRBV20-1, the J call TRBJ1-1; D unresolved. The germline V gene has CDR1 DFQATT and CDR2 SNEGSKA (reference sequence). Trimming shortened V by 4 bases and J by 8 bases, and 23 bases separated the two germline ends. The CDR3 is 15 amino acids. The DNA of the CDR3 is TGCAGTGCTAATGGAAACGTCCAGCGAGATGGGGAAGCTTTCTTT. Amino acids: CSANGNVQRDGEAFF.

There are a few counts of this clonotype. The rearrangement links TRBV9 to TRBJ2-1, with D perhaps assigned TRBD1 or TRBD2 (5 bases each). V dropped 4 bases and J dropped 0 bases, with 17 bases sitting between them. The CDR3 has 17 amino acids. Per the germline V gene, CDR1 is SGDLS and CDR2 is YYNGEE. The CDR3 DNA reads as TGTGCCAGCAGCCCCACTAGGGACGGTTACTCCTACAATGAGCAGTTCTTC. It yields the protein CASSPTRDGYSYNEQFF.

V and J are TRBV7-9 and TRBJ2-4; D is possibly TRBD1 or TRBD2 (5 bases each). This CDR3 region has 16 residues. V lost 6 bases and J 2 bases, leaving 17 bases between the germline ends. CDR1 and CDR2 (germline): SEHNR, FQNEAQ (reference sequence). The CDR3 here is CASRRGLPGSKNIQYF. DNA of the CDR3: TGTGCCAGCAGACGTGGACTGCCAGGGTCCAAAAACATTCAGTACTTC.

V usage is TRBV11-3 and J usage is TRBJ1-1, with D hard to call. The ends were cut back, 4 bases at V and 4 bases at J, with 10 bases in the middle. This CDR3 comprises 13 residues. From germline, CDR1 is SGHNT and CDR2 YENEEA. The CDR3 nucleotides read TGTGCCAGCAGCTCCCACCCCGGCACTGAAGCTTTCTTT. As protein: CASSSHPGTEAFF.

In DNA form, the CDR3 reads TGCGCCAGCAGCCAAAGCGCCGGCTACGAGCAGTACTTC. It specifies CASSQSAGYEQYF. The chain uses TRBV4-3 and TRBJ2-7; D unclear. Germline CDR1 LGHNA, CDR2 YSLEER. V was shortened by 2 bases and J by 3 bases, with 8 bases between the two germline ends. CDR3 size: 13 residues.

This clonotype was counted between two and nine times. The chain combines TRBV12-5 with TRBJ2-3; D not resolved. V was cut by 5 bases and J by 0 bases, with 6 bases left in between. CDR1 LGHNT and CDR2 FRNRAP come from the germline V gene. CDR3 length equals 13 residues. The CDR3 region has the DNA TGTGCTAGTGGTGTAATTAGCACAGATACGCAGTATTTT. Protein product: CASGVISTDTQYF.

The gene calls are TRBV10-3 and TRBJ2-1; D remains unclear. The CDR3 totals 12 residues. Germline V gene data show CDR1 as ENHRY and CDR2 as SYGVKD. V was cut by 10 bases and J by 0 bases, with 7 bases left in between. The CDR3 coding sequence is TGTGCCACCCGTAGCTCCTACAATGAGCAGTTCTTC. Translation gives CATRSSYNEQFF.

This clonotype was observed at least ten times. V is TRBV28 and J is TRBJ1-5, with D maybe TRBD1 (6 bases). V gave up 7 bases and J gave up 3 bases, with 28 bases separating them. The germline CDR1 and CDR2 sequences are MDHEN and SYDVKM. This CDR3 is 19 amino acids long. CDR3 in amino acids: CASNLFRLQGPSDNQPQHF. DNA of the CDR3: TGTGCCAGCAATCTGTTTCGACTACAGGGCCCTTCAGACAATCAGCCCCAGCATTTT.

This clonotype was counted at least ten times. The chain links TRBV6-6 to TRBJ1-1; D is perhaps TRBD1 (6 bases). Trimming left V 2 bases short and J 5 bases short, with 12 bases between. In germline, CDR1 is MNHNY, CDR2 SVGAGI (reference sequence). The CDR3 consists of 14 residues. DNA for the CDR3: TGTGCCAGCAGTTACGGTGCAGGGGAAACTGAAGCTTTCTTT. Translation gives CASSYGAGETEAFF.

This clonotype was counted many times. CDR3 region: CASSQIQGGEQYF. CDR3 coding DNA: TGCGCCAGCAGCCAGATACAGGGAGGCGAGCAGTACTTC. V is TRBV4-3 and J is TRBJ2-7; D is perhaps TRBD1 or TRBD2 (6 bases each). This CDR3 is 13 amino acids long. With 3 bases removed from V and 6 bases from J, the gap between germline ends came to 12 bases. Germline lookup yields CDR1 LGHNA and CDR2 YSLEER.

In this sample, this clonotype turned up a few times. The chain recombines TRBV28 with TRBJ2-3; a possible D gene is TRBD2 (7 bases). The ends were cut back, 3 bases at V and 0 bases at J, with 13 bases in the middle. Germline CDR1 is MDHEN and CDR2 is SYDVKM. The CDR3 spans 16 residues. Written as DNA, the CDR3 is TGTGCCAGCAGTTTCTGGGCGGGGGCCAGCACAGATACGCAGTATTTT. Protein sequence: CASSFWAGASTDTQYF.

The chain joins TRBV6-5 to TRBJ2-7; either TRBD1 or TRBD2 may supply D (6 bases each). CDR3 length: 14 amino acids. Germline CDR1 MNHEY, CDR2 SVGAGI. The V and J ends lost 0 bases and 5 bases respectively, with 11 bases between them. The CDR3 DNA reads as TGTGCCAGCAGTTACTCGAGAGGGGGGAACGAGCAGTACTTC. It translates to CASSYSRGGNEQYF.

This clonotype was seen repeatedly, ten times or more. The chain is built from TRBV12-3 or TRBV12-4 and TRBJ1-2, with unresolved D. Trimming pared 5 bases from V and 8 bases from J, leaving 12 bases between. The length of the CDR3 is 12 residues. The CDR3: CASSPSEDGYTF. CDR3 DNA sequence: TGTGCCAGCAGTCCCTCGGAGGACGGCTACACCTTC.